This passage covers 15 T cell receptor beta chains from one sample sequenced in a study of T-cell reconstitution after alpha-beta-depleted transplantation in children. TCRbeta library preparation incorporated unique molecular identifiers. Using its own MiXCR run on the PCR reads, TCRdb lists one record per CDR3 protein. The table shows fewer than 550,000 distinct CDR3 sequences, with over 10% occurring only once. The input for sequencing was PBMCs, mostly from graft donor cells, taken 180 days after TCRalphabeta/CD19-depleted stem cell transplant. Every receptor here comes from a female patient between 2 and 15 years old who had a stem cell transplant for aplastic anemia, so the T cells may come from the graft donor.

The table lists this clonotype with many counts. CDR3 sequence reads: CASSPWTDFIFNQPQHF. CDR3 nucleotides: TGTGCCAGCAGTCCTTGGACAGACTTTATATTCAATCAGCCCCAGCATTTT. This chain uses TRBV27 with TRBJ1-5; tentative D call: TRBD1 (6 bases). The CDR3 is 17 residues long. Trimming stripped 5 bases from V and 3 bases from J, with 20 bases between. The germline gives CDR1 MNHEY, CDR2 SMNVEV (reference sequence).

This clonotype was seen repeatedly, ten times or more. The chain combines TRBV4-3 with TRBJ2-1, with TRBD2 identical over 15 bases. The V and J ends lost 3 bases and 6 bases, in that order; junction bases with no gene match: 3. Germline V gene sequence: CDR1 LGHNA, CDR2 YSLEER. The CDR3 has 16 residues. CDR3 residues: CASSHWTSGRANEQFF. As DNA, the CDR3 is TGCGCCAGCAGCCATTGGACTAGCGGGAGGGCCAATGAGCAGTTCTTC.

The sample holds many counts of this clonotype. The chain has TRBV29-1 and TRBJ2-5; D is undetermined. Germline CDR1 reads SQVTM; CDR2 reads ANQGSEA. This CDR3 comprises 14 residues. V lost 4 bases and J 5 bases, leaving 17 bases between the germline ends. CDR3 sequence reads: CSVGLPWGRETQYF. The CDR3 region has the DNA TGCAGCGTTGGGTTACCCTGGGGTCGCGAGACCCAGTACTTC.

There are a few counts of this clonotype. The rearrangement uses TRBV21-1 and TRBJ2-2; no DNA check was done on the table's D call, TRBD1. TRBV21-1 is deemed a pseudogene. CDR3 length equals 19 residues. The CDR3 sequence: CASSKAPGDRGPNTGELFF. The DNA for the CDR3 is TGTGCCAGCAGCAAAGCCCCGGGCGACAGGGGGCCGAACACCGGGGAGCTGTTTTTT.

The chain couples TRBV4-2 to TRBJ2-2; maybe TRBD1 (6 bases). V lost 0 bases to trimming and J lost 8 bases, with 16 bases between them. This CDR3 has 16 residues. CDR1 is LGHNA and CDR2 is YNFKEQ in the germline V gene. In DNA, the CDR3 is TGTGCCAGCAGCCAAGAGGGACAACCCCTCACTGGGGAGCTGTTTTTT. Translating it yields CASSQEGQPLTGELFF.

The CDR3 DNA sequence: TGTGCCACCAGTGATCCGGGACAGGGAAATAGCAATCAGCCCCAGCATTTT. Amino acids: CATSDPGQGNSNQPQHF. The rearrangement links TRBV24-1 to TRBJ1-5; 9 positions agree with TRBD1. With 3 bases clipped from V and 0 bases from J, the junction kept 5 bases outside the gene matches. The CDR3 contains 17 residues. The germline V gene encodes CDR1 KGHDR and CDR2 SFDVKD.

This clonotype showed up just a few times. The chain joins TRBV7-9 to TRBJ1-6; no definite D call. This CDR3 spans 15 amino acids. Trimming took 5 bases from V and 11 from J, leaving 19 bases between them. The V gene's germline CDR1 is SEHNR and CDR2 FQNEAQ (reference sequence). CDR3 DNA sequence: TGTGCCAGCAGCACCCCCTGGGCATCAGGTGCACCCCTCCACTTT. Residues: CASSTPWASGAPLHF.

This clonotype appeared a few times. The chain recombines TRBV7-2 with TRBJ2-1; a possible D gene is TRBD2 (5 bases). With 4 bases removed from V and 7 bases from J, the gap between germline ends came to 17 bases. Per germline, CDR1 SGHTA and CDR2 FQGNSA. The CDR3 spans 15 residues. The CDR3 nucleotides read TGTGCCAGCAGCTCCTTCGGCGAGAGGGCAAATGAGCAGTTCTTC. This gives the protein CASSSFGERANEQFF.

This clonotype was seen ten or more times. This chain links TRBV20-1 with TRBJ1-1, with a tentative D call TRBD1 (5 bases). Looked up from germline, CDR1 is DFQATT and CDR2 is SNEGSKA (reference sequence). V was trimmed by 2 bases and J by 5 bases, leaving 15 bases between them. The CDR3 is 14 residues long. The CDR3 protein is CSARLVRVDTEAFF. DNA of the CDR3: TGCAGTGCTAGATTGGTCAGGGTAGATACTGAAGCTTTCTTT.

This clonotype was detected only a few times. V is TRBV24-1 and J is TRBJ2-5; tentatively, D is TRBD1 or TRBD2 (5 bases each). This CDR3 is built from 13 residues. Trimming removed 10 bases at V and 1 base at J, with 12 bases between. Germline loops: CDR1 KGHDR, CDR2 SFDVKD. The CDR3 sequence is CATTCGGQETQYF. For the CDR3, the DNA is TGTGCCACGACGTGTGGGGGCCAAGAGACCCAGTACTTC.

A few counts support this clonotype. The J gene is TRBJ2-1, the V gene TRBV6-5; D is perhaps TRBD2 (6 bases). Germline assignment: CDR1 MNHEY and CDR2 SVGAGI. With 2 bases removed from V and 2 bases from J, the gap between germline ends came to 16 bases. CDR3 length equals 17 residues. The CDR3 nucleotides read TGTGCCAGCAGTTACATGTTCAGGCGGACTACCTACAATGAGCAGTTCTTC. Translating gives CASSYMFRRTTYNEQFF.

This clonotype appeared a few times. The chain joins TRBV4-3 to TRBJ2-7, with D possibly called TRBD1 or TRBD2 (5 bases each). Germline V gene sequence: CDR1 LGHNA, CDR2 YSLEER. This CDR3 spans 15 amino acids. V was cut by 0 bases and J by 3 bases, with 12 bases left in between. The CDR3 DNA is TGCGCCAGCAGCCAAGAAGGGTCGAGGGGCTACGAGCAGTACTTC. Protein sequence: CASSQEGSRGYEQYF.

CDR3 loop: CASSQGVSGTAYNEQFF. CDR3 DNA sequence: TGCGCCAGCAGCCAAGGGGTTAGCGGGACCGCCTACAATGAGCAGTTCTTC. The chain couples TRBV4-3 to TRBJ2-1; 8 bases agree with TRBD2. The V and J ends lost 1 base and 2 bases, in that order; junction bases with no gene match: 7. Germline V gene data show CDR1 as LGHNA and CDR2 as YSLEER. The CDR3 runs to 17 residues.

The sample holds many counts of this clonotype. The chain carries TRBV14 and TRBJ2-1; 11 nucleotides agree with TRBD2. This CDR3 has 17 residues. Germline assignment: CDR1 SGHDN and CDR2 FVKESK. Germline trimming cut 0 bases from V and 4 bases from J; bases unmatched to any gene: 5. The CDR3 loop reads CASSQDGLAGGYNEQFF. CDR3 sequence (DNA): TGTGCCAGCAGCCAAGATGGTCTAGCGGGAGGTTACAATGAGCAGTTCTTC. Using reference TRBV14 and TRBJ2-1 for the parts outside the CDR3, the full variable domain is EAGVTQFPSHSVIEKGQTVTLRCDPISGHDNLYWYRRVMGKEIKFLLHFVKESKQDESGMPNNRFLAERTGGTYSTLKVQPAELEDSGVYFCASSQDGLAGGYNEQFFGPGTRLTVL.

J is TRBJ2-3 and V is TRBV11-2; maybe TRBD1 (7 bases). Germline V gene data show CDR1 as SGHAT and CDR2 as FQNNGV. This CDR3 has 17 amino acids. V lost 5 bases and J 2 bases, leaving 20 bases between the germline ends. Here the CDR3 DNA reads TGTGCCAGCAGCCCTTACCCAGGGGGAGGCAACACAGATACGCAGTATTTT. The encoded protein is CASSPYPGGGNTDTQYF.